This T cell receptor beta chain appears in the sequencing data of a study of graft-versus-host responses after intestinal transplantation. Overall study findings and caveats: Patients who carried graft-donor T cell macrochimerism also had high graft-versus-host to host-versus-graft clonal ratios in their allografts. The recipient marrow held GvH clones, and some of them showed up first in ileum or blood.

Regarding this clone: Its antigen is not identified.

Assay: immunoSEQ multiplex PCR; the TCRdb copy retains only in-frame clones and omits some. Among about 110,000 clones listed, just under 95% were seen once. The sequence came from a human donor who was the organ donor for an intestinal transplant. The source material was unstimulated CD8+ T cells sorted from spleen or lymph node cells, sampled before transplant.

The CDR3 DNA reads TGTGCCAGCAGCTTAGTCGGAGGTGCCGATGAGCAGTTCTTC. Encoded protein: CASSLVGGADEQFF. The rearrangement links TRBV7-6 to TRBJ2-1, with D possibly matching TRBD2 (5 bases). The CDR3 sequence is 14 residues long. CDR1 SGHVS and CDR2 FNYEAQ come from the germline V gene. V dropped 1 base and J dropped 8 bases, with 12 bases sitting between them. The full variable domain, rest sourced from reference TRBV7-6 and TRBJ2-1, is GAGVSQSPRYKVTKRGQDVALRCDPISGHVSLYWYRQALGQGPEFLTYFNYEAQQDKSGLPNDRFSAERPEGSISTLTIQRTEQRDSAMYRCASSLVGGADEQFFGPGTRLTVL.